This TCR beta chain was sequenced during a study of PD-1 blockade in classical Hodgkin lymphoma. The repertoire was sequenced with immunoSEQ multiplex PCR; TCRdb's copy has only in-frame clones and lacks some. The sample comprises tens of thousands of clones, approximately 82% of which are singletons, and 20% to 25% rests with the top ten. After autologous stem cell transplantation all patients relapsed, and prior brentuximab vedotin exposure differed between cohorts. Sequencing used peripheral blood mononuclear cells (PBMCs), obtained before the second cycle of nivolumab. The receptor was isolated from a human donor with classical Hodgkin lymphoma.

The CDR3 DNA sequence: TGTGCCATCTGGGGGTGGTATGGCTACACCTTC. Translation gives CAIWGWYGYTF. V is TRBV28 and J is TRBJ1-2, with D possibly TRBD1 on 5 matching bases. V was pared by 10 bases and J by 5 bases, with 11 bases between. This CDR3 has 11 residues. From germline, CDR1 is MDHEN and CDR2 SYDVKM.